These 26 T cell receptor beta chains were sequenced from one sample in a study of blood T cell repertoires in COVID-19. TCRdb's copy holds only in-frame clones and misses some; the assay was immunoSEQ multiplex PCR. The table records 120,000 or so clones, about three quarters of them present only once. The sample taken for sequencing was peripheral blood. The receptors come from a woman between 65 and 79 years old with acute or convalescent COVID-19.

This clone came up once. The rearrangement joins TRBV30 to TRBJ2-5; a weak D match, TRBD1 (5 bases). The germline CDR1 and CDR2 sequences are GTSNPN and SVGIG (reference sequence). The ends were cut back, 2 bases at V and 2 bases at J, with 15 bases in the middle. The CDR3 has 15 residues. The CDR3 protein is CAWSSGRAAQETQYF. The DNA of the CDR3 is TGTGCCTGGAGTTCGGGCAGGGCCGCACAAGAGACCCAGTACTTC. Drawing the rest from reference TRBV30 and TRBJ2-5, the complete variable domain is SQTIHQWPATLVQPVGSPLSLECTVEGTSNPNLYWYRQAAGRGLQLLFYSVGIGQISSEVPQNLSASRPQDRQFILSSKKLLLSDSGFYLCAWSSGRAAQETQYFGPGTRLLVL.

The rearrangement joins TRBV7-8 to TRBJ1-4; possibly TRBD1 for D (6 bases). The CDR3 has 14 residues. V lost 1 base and J lost 8, with 11 bases in between. The germline V gene encodes CDR1 SGHVS and CDR2 FQNEAQ. Here the CDR3 DNA reads TGTGCCAGCAGCTTAGGGACAGTGCGGGAAAAACTGTTTTTT. Translated, it gives CASSLGTVREKLFF.

The rearrangement uses TRBV12-3 or TRBV12-4 and TRBJ2-1; no definite D call. This CDR3 spans 10 amino acids. V lost 5 bases and J 10 bases, leaving 6 bases between the germline ends. The CDR3 protein is CASSDSEQFF. CDR3 in DNA: TGTGCCAGCAGTGACTCGGAGCAGTTCTTC.

This clone was counted between two and nine times. V gene TRBV4-3 combines with J gene TRBJ2-7; D gene ambiguous. This CDR3 has 14 residues. Germline CDR1 and CDR2: LGHNA and YSLEER. V gave up 0 bases and J gave up 3 bases, with 9 bases separating them. The CDR3: CASSQDITGYEQYF. CDR3 coding DNA: TGCGCCAGCAGCCAAGATATCACGGGCTACGAGCAGTACTTC.

This clone occurred once. The chain uses TRBV27 and TRBJ2-7, with unresolved D. Germline lookup yields CDR1 MNHEY and CDR2 SMNVEV (reference sequence). The CDR3 sequence is 13 residues long. The V end was cut by 7 bases, the J end by 3 bases, with 13 bases between. The CDR3 protein is CASNSSPGYEQYF. The CDR3 DNA sequence: TGTGCCAGCAATTCTTCTCCCGGCTACGAGCAGTACTTC.

The rearrangement links TRBV24-1 to TRBJ2-1; no clear D. The germline CDR1 and CDR2 sequences are KGHDR and SFDVKD. The V gene lost 2 bases and the J gene lost 0 bases, with 13 bases spanning the gap. This CDR3 comprises 17 residues. The CDR3: CATSDSRSPGSYNEQFF. For the CDR3, the DNA is TGTGCCACCAGTGATTCCAGATCCCCTGGCTCCTACAATGAGCAGTTCTTC.

V gene TRBV6-2 or TRBV6-3 combines with J gene TRBJ2-7; 8 bases agree with TRBD1. Germline trimming cut 6 bases from V and 7 bases from J; bases unmatched to any gene: 11. CDR3 length: 14 amino acids. The germline V gene encodes CDR1 MNHEY and CDR2 SVGEGT. DNA for the CDR3: TGTGCCAGCAGCCCCGGGACAGGCGCCGGGGAGCAGTACTTC. This gives the protein CASSPGTGAGEQYF.

The chain has TRBV19 and TRBJ1-2; 9 nucleotides align to TRBD1. J lost 4 bases, V lost 5 bases, and 8 bases had no gene match. This CDR3 has 15 residues. Germline V gene lookup returns CDR1 LNHDA and CDR2 SQIVND (reference sequence). The CDR3 nucleotides are TGTGCCAGTAGTTCCTGGACAGGGGAGGCCTATGGCTACACCTTC. Translating gives CASSSWTGEAYGYTF.

The chain couples TRBV5-1 to TRBJ2-7; 10 nucleotides line up with TRBD2. Germline CDR1 SGHRS, CDR2 YFSETQ. Trimming at V came to 4 bases and at J to 3 bases, leaving 7 bases not matched to a gene. This CDR3 has 15 amino acids. As DNA, the CDR3 is TGCGCCAGCAGCCTGGCGGCTAGCGGGAGCTACGAGCAGTACTTC. As protein: CASSLAASGSYEQYF.

This chain joins TRBV6-1 and TRBJ2-7, with D possibly matching TRBD2 (6 bases). The CDR3 is 15 residues long. Germline CDR1 reads MNHNS; CDR2 reads SASEGT. Trimming left V 2 bases short and J 4 bases short, with 15 bases between. The CDR3 DNA sequence: TGTGCCAGCAGTGAAATCGGGACTGTTAAATACGAGCAGTACTTC. Translated: CASSEIGTVKYEQYF.

The chain has TRBV9 and TRBJ1-3; TRBD1 aligns across 10 bases. CDR1 is SGDLS, CDR2 YYNGEE, per germline. This CDR3 is 17 amino acids long. Trimming at V came to 0 bases and at J to 5 bases, leaving 8 bases not matched to a gene. This chain's CDR3 is CASSVDPGTGVRNTIYF. In nucleotides, the CDR3 is TGTGCCAGCAGCGTAGACCCCGGGACAGGGGTAAGAAACACCATATATTTT.

This clone was counted once. The chain recombines TRBV24-1 with TRBJ1-1; D possibly corresponds to TRBD1 (6 bases). The CDR3 consists of 12 residues. The germline V gene encodes CDR1 KGHDR and CDR2 SFDVKD. CDR3 DNA: TGTGCGGGGGCAGTACCAAACACTGAAGCTTTCTTT. This translates into CAGAVPNTEAFF.

This chain uses TRBV27 with TRBJ2-7; 9 bases fit TRBD2. Germline V lookup: CDR1 MNHEY, CDR2 SMNVEV (reference sequence). The J segment lost 7 bases and the V segment lost 2 bases, leaving 9 bases of the junction unmatched. The CDR3 runs to 15 residues. The CDR3 DNA sequence: TGTGCCAGCAGTTTAAGGAGCGGGGGGCCCCTGGAGCAGTACTTC. Protein sequence: CASSLRSGGPLEQYF.

J is TRBJ1-2 and V is TRBV6-2 or TRBV6-3; D is unclear. Deletions cut 2 bases from V and 0 bases from J, with 13 bases between. Germline V gives CDR1 MNHEY, CDR2 SVGEGT. This CDR3 is 16 amino acids long. The CDR3 loop reads CASSYGQAFANYGYTF. In nucleotides, the CDR3 is TGTGCCAGCAGTTACGGGCAGGCCTTCGCTAACTATGGCTACACCTTC.

This clone was seen only once. The chain uses TRBV10-3 and TRBJ1-2; 9 bases match TRBD1. J gave up 2 bases and V 10 bases, and 5 bases lay outside the gene matches. Germline V gene sequence: CDR1 ENHRY, CDR2 SYGVKD. This CDR3 contains 13 residues. CDR3 in DNA: TGTGCCACTGGACAGGGGTGGAACTATGGCTACACCTTC. It specifies CATGQGWNYGYTF.

The J gene is TRBJ2-7, the V gene TRBV25-1, with D perhaps TRBD2 (6 bases). From germline, CDR1 is MGHDK and CDR2 SYGVNS. V dropped 10 bases and J dropped 1 base, with 14 bases sitting between them. This CDR3 comprises 13 residues. CDR3: CATAGFRSYEQYF. DNA for the CDR3: TGTGCCACCGCGGGGTTTCGATCCTACGAGCAGTACTTC.

The CDR3 bases are TGTGCCAGCAGTTTATATCTGGACTACAATCAGCCCCAGCATTTT. It encodes CASSLYLDYNQPQHF. J is TRBJ1-5 and V is TRBV28, with D unclear. Germline lookup yields CDR1 MDHEN and CDR2 SYDVKM. The V end was cut by 1 base, the J end by 3 bases, with 10 bases between. This CDR3 spans 15 amino acids.

This chain links TRBV5-1 with TRBJ2-1; D perhaps matches TRBD1 (6 bases). The CDR3 length is 12 residues. In germline, CDR1 is SGHRS, CDR2 YFSETQ. V lost 5 bases, J lost 5 bases, and 8 bases lay in between. The DNA for the CDR3 is TGCGCCAGCAGAGGACAGAACAATGAGCAGTTCTTC. Translating gives CASRGQNNEQFF.

The chain employs TRBV5-1 and TRBJ1-1; 7 bases are a match to TRBD1. Trimming took 4 bases from V and 5 from J; bases not matched to a gene: 8. This CDR3 is 14 amino acids long. The germline gives CDR1 SGHRS, CDR2 YFSETQ. The CDR3: CASSNTGVGTEAFF. For the CDR3, the DNA is TGCGCCAGCAGCAATACAGGGGTGGGGACTGAAGCTTTCTTT.

The chain couples TRBV24-1 to TRBJ2-1; a possible D gene is TRBD1 (5 bases). The CDR3 sequence is 14 residues long. The germline V and J ends were trimmed by 6 bases and 9 bases, with 17 bases remaining between them. CDR1 is KGHDR and CDR2 is SFDVKD in the germline V gene. As DNA, the CDR3 is TGTGCCACCAGTACAGGCTCCGGATCTGGTGAGCAGTTCTTC. The encoded protein is CATSTGSGSGEQFF.

V is TRBV7-9 and J is TRBJ2-3; D gene ambiguous. The CDR3 consists of 15 residues. Deletions cut 3 bases from V and 6 bases from J, with 16 bases between. Germline assignment: CDR1 SEHNR and CDR2 FQNEAQ (reference sequence). The CDR3 nucleotides read TGTGCCAGCAGCTTCTGGCAACCCTTTGGCGATACGCAGTATTTT. It specifies CASSFWQPFGDTQYF.

The chain combines TRBV4-1 with TRBJ2-7, with D maybe TRBD2 (6 bases). V dropped 4 bases and J dropped 3 bases, with 16 bases sitting between them. The germline CDR1 and CDR2 sequences are MGHRA and YSYEKL. This CDR3 region has 15 residues. DNA for the CDR3: TGCGCCAGCAGCCTCCGTGGACTACAAAACTACGAGCAGTACTTC. It codes for CASSLRGLQNYEQYF.

The table lists this clone with a few counts. The gene calls are TRBV4-1 and TRBJ1-1; D gene uncertain. The CDR3 contains 16 residues. The V end lost 0 bases, the J end lost 0 bases, and 11 bases lay between the germline ends. Germline values: CDR1 MGHRA, CDR2 YSYEKL. CDR3 sequence reads: CASSQDPNRLNTEAFF. The CDR3 DNA follows: TGCGCCAGCAGCCAAGATCCGAACAGACTGAACACTGAAGCTTTCTTT.

The V gene is TRBV2, the J gene TRBJ2-7; 8 bases agree with TRBD1. Germline values: CDR1 SNHLY, CDR2 FYNNEI. This CDR3 is built from 13 residues. Unmatched junction bases numbered 1, after V lost 4 bases and J lost 2 bases. The CDR3 loop is CASSVTGAYEQYF. Here the CDR3 DNA reads TGTGCCAGCAGTGTGACAGGGGCCTACGAGCAGTACTTC. Full variable domain (missing parts from reference TRBV2 and TRBJ2-7): EPEVTQTPSHQVTQMGQEVILRCVPISNHLYFYWYRQILGQKVEFLVSFYNNEISEKSEIFDDQFSVERPDGSNFTLKIRSTKLEDSAMYFCASSVTGAYEQYFGPGTRLTVT.

The gene calls are TRBV28 and TRBJ1-5, with no clear D. V gave up 6 bases and J gave up 0 bases, with 9 bases separating them. Germline CDR1 and CDR2: MDHEN and SYDVKM. This CDR3 comprises 14 residues. The CDR3 sequence is CASRTGVSNQPQHF. The CDR3 region has the DNA TGTGCCAGCAGGACCGGAGTTAGCAATCAGCCCCAGCATTTT.

This clone was counted between two and nine times. The J gene is TRBJ1-4, the V gene TRBV6-6; 7 bases are shared with TRBD1. The CDR3 is made up of 15 amino acids. Unmatched junction bases numbered 4, after V lost 2 bases and J lost 4 bases. Germline V lookup: CDR1 MNHNY, CDR2 SVGAGI (reference sequence). This CDR3 reads CASSYAGTVNEKLFF. The CDR3 region has the DNA TGTGCCAGCAGTTACGCCGGGACAGTTAATGAAAAACTGTTTTTT.